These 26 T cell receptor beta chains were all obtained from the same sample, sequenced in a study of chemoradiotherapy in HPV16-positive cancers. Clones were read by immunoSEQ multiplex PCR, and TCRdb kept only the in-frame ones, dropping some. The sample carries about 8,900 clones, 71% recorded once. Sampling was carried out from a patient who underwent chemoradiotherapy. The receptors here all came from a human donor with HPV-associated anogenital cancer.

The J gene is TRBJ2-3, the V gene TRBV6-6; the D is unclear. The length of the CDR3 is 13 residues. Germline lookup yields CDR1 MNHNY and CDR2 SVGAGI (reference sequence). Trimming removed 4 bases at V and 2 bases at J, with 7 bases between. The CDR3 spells CASSLVDTDTQYF. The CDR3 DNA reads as TGTGCCAGCAGTTTGGTTGACACAGATACGCAGTATTTT.

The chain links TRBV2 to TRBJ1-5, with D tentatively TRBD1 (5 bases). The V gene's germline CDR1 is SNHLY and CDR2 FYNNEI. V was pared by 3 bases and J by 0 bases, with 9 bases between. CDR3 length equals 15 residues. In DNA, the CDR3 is TGTGCCAGCAGTGAGGGGGGGACTAGCAATCAGCCCCAGCATTTT. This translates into CASSEGGTSNQPQHF.

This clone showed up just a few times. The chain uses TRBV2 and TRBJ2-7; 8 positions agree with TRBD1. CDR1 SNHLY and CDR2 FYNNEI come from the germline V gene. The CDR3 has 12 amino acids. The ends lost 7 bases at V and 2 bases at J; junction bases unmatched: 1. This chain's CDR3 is CASKGQAYEQYF. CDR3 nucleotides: TGTGCCAGCAAGGGACAGGCCTACGAGCAGTACTTC.

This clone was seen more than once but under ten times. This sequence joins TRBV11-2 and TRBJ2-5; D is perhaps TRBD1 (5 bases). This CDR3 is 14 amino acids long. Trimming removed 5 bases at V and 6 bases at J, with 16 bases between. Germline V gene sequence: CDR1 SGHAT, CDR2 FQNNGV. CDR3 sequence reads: CASSTNKGRKTQYF. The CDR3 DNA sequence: TGTGCCAGCAGCACAAACAAGGGGCGTAAGACCCAGTACTTC.

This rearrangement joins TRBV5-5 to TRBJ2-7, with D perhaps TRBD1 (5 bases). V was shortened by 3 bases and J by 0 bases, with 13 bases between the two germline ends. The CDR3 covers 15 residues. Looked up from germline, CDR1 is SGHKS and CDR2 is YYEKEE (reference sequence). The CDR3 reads CASSYSGLRSYEQYF. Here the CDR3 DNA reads TGTGCCAGCAGCTACTCAGGGTTGCGCTCCTACGAGCAGTACTTC.

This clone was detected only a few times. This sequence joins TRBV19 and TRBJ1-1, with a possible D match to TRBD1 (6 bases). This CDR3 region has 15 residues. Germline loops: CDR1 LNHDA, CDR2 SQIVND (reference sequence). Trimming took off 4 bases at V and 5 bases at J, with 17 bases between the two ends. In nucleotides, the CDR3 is TGTGCCAGTAGTACCTCTTACAGGGTTCGAACTGAAGCTTTCTTT. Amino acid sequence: CASSTSYRVRTEAFF.

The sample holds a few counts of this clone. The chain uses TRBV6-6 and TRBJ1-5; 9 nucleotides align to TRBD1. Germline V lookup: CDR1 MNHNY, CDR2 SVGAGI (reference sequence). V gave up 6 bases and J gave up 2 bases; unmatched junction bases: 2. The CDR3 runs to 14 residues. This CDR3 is CASRGQGGNQPQHF. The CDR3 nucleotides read TGTGCCAGCAGGGGACAGGGAGGCAATCAGCCCCAGCATTTT.

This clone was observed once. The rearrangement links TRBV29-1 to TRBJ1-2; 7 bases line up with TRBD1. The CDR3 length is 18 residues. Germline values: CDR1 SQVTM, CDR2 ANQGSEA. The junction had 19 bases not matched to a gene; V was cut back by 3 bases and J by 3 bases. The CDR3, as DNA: TGCAGCGTTGATCGACAGGGAAGTATCGTGGGCTTGGACTATGGCTACACCTTC. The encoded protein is CSVDRQGSIVGLDYGYTF.

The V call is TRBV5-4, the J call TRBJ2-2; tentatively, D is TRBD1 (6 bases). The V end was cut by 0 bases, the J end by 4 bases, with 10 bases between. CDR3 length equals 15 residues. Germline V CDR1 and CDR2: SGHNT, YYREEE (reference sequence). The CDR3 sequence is CASSLVGATTGELFF. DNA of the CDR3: TGTGCCAGCAGCTTGGTGGGGGCGACCACCGGGGAGCTGTTTTTT.

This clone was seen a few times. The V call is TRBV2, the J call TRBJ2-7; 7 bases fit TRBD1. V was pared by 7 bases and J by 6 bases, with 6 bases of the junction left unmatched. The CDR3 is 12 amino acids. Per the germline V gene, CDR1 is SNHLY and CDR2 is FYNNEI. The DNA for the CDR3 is TGTGCCAGCACCTGGGACAGCGTCGAGCAGTACTTC. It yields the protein CASTWDSVEQYF.

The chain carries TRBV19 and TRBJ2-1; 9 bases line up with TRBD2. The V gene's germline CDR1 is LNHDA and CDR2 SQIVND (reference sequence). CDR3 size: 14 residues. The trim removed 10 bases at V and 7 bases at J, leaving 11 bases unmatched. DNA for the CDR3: TGTGCCAAGCAAGCGGGGGGAGTACAAAATGAGCAGTTCTTC. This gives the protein CAKQAGGVQNEQFF.

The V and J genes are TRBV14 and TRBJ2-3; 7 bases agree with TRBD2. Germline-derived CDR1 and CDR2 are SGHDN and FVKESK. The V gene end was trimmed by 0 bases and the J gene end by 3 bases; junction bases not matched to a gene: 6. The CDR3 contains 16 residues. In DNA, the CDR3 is TGTGCCAGCAGCCAAGATAGCGGACTAGGTACAGATACGCAGTATTTT. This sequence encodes CASSQDSGLGTDTQYF. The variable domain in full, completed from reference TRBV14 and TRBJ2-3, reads EAGVTQFPSHSVIEKGQTVTLRCDPISGHDNLYWYRRVMGKEIKFLLHFVKESKQDESGMPNNRFLAERTGGTYSTLKVQPAELEDSGVYFCASSQDSGLGTDTQYFGPGTRLTVL.

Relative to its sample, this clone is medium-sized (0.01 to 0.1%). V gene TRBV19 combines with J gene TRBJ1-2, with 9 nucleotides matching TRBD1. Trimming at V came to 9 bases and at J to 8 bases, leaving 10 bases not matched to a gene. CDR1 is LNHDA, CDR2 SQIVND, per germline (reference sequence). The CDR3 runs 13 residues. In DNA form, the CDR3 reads TGTGCCAGCAAAGAGGGACAGGGTTACGGCTACACCTTC. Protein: CASKEGQGYGYTF.

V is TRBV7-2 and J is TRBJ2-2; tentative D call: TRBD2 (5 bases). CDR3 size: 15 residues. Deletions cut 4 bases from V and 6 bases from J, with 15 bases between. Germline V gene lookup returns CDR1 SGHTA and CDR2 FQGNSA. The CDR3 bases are TGTGCCAGCAGCTCCGGAAACGGGGTATCCGGGGAGCTGTTTTTT. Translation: CASSSGNGVSGELFF.

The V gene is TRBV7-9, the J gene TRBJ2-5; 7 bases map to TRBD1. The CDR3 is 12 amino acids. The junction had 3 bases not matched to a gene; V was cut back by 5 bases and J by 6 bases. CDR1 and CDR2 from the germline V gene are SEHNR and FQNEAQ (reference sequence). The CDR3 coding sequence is TGTGCCAGCAGCACGGGACAGCAGACCCAGTACTTC. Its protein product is CASSTGQQTQYF.

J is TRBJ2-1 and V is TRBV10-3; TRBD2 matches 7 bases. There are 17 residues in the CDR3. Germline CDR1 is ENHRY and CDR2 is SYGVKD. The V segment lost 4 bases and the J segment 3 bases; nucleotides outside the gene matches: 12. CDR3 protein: CAISANPASGDYNEQFF. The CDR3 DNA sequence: TGTGCCATCAGTGCCAACCCAGCGAGCGGGGACTACAATGAGCAGTTCTTC.

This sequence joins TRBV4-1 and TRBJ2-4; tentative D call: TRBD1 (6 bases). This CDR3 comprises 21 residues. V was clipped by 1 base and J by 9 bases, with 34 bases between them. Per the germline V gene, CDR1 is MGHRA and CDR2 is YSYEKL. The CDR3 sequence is CASSQVFSERFDLIRGVIQYF. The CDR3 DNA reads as TGCGCCAGCAGCCAAGTTTTTTCCGAACGTTTCGACTTAATCAGGGGCGTCATTCAGTACTTC.

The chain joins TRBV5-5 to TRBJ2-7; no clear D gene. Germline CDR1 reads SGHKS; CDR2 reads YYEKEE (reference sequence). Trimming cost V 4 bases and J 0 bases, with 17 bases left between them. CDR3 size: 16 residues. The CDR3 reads CASSTDIESISYEQYF. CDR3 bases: TGTGCCAGCAGCACCGACATAGAAAGTATCTCCTACGAGCAGTACTTC.

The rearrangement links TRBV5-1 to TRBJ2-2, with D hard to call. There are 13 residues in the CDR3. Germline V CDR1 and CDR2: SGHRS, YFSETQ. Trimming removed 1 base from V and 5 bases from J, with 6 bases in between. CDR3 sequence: CASSLLDTGELFF. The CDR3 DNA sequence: TGCGCCAGCAGCTTGTTGGATACCGGGGAGCTGTTTTTT.

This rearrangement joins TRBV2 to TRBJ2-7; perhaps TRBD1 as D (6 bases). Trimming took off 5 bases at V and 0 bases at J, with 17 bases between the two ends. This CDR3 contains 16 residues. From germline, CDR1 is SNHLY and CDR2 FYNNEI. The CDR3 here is CASSPMDSPNSYEQYF. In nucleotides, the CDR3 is TGTGCCAGCAGTCCCATGGACAGTCCCAACTCCTACGAGCAGTACTTC.

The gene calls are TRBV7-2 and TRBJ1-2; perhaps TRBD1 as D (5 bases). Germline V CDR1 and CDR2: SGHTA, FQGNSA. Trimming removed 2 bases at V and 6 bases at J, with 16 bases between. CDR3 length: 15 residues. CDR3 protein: CASSLNFRQGDGYTF. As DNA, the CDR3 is TGTGCCAGCAGCTTAAATTTTCGGCAGGGCGATGGCTACACCTTC.

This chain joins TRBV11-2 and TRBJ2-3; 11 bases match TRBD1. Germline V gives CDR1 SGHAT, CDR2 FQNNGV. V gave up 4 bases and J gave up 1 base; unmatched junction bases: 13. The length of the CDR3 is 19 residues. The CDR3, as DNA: TGTGCCAGCAGCTGGAGCGGGACAGGGGGTACTATGGGCACAGATACGCAGTATTTT. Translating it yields CASSWSGTGGTMGTDTQYF.

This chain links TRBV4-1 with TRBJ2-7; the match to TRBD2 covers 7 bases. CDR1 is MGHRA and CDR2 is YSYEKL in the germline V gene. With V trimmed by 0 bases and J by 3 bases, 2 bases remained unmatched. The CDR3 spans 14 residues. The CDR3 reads CASSQEGGSYEQYF. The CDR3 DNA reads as TGCGCCAGCAGCCAAGAGGGGGGGAGCTACGAGCAGTACTTC.

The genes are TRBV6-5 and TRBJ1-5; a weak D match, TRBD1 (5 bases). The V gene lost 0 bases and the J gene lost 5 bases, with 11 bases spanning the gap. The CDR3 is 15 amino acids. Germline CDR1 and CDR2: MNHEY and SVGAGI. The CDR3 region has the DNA TGTGCCAGCAGTTACTCGATCGGGGGAGATCAGCCCCAGCATTTT. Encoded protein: CASSYSIGGDQPQHF.

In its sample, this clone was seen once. This CDR3 reads CAISESRTRNSPLHF. CDR3 DNA: TGTGCCATCAGTGAGTCGCGGACACGGAATTCACCCCTCCACTTT. The chain recombines TRBV10-3 with TRBJ1-6; possibly TRBD1 for D (5 bases). Trimming stripped 0 bases from V and 7 bases from J, with 10 bases between. The CDR3 has 15 amino acids. The germline V gene encodes CDR1 ENHRY and CDR2 SYGVKD.

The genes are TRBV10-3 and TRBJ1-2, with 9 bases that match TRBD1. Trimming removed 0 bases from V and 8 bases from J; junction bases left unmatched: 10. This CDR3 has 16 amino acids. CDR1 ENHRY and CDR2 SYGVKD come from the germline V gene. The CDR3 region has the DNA TGTGCCATCAGTGAGTCAGCAGGGACAGGGAAGGAGGGCTACACCTTC. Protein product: CAISESAGTGKEGYTF.